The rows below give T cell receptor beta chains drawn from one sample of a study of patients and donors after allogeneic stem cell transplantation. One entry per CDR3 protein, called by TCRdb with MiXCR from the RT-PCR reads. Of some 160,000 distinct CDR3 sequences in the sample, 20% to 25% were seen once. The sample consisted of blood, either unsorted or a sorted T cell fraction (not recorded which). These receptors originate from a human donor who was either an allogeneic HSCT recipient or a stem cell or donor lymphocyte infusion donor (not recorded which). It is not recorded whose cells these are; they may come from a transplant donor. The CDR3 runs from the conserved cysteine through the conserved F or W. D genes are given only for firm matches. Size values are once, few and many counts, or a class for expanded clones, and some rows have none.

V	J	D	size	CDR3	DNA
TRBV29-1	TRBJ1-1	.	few	CSVEDVKGEGLEAFF	TGCAGCGTTGAAGATGTAAAGGGGGAGGGACTGGAAGCTTTCTTT
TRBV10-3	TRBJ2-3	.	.	CAISEHSTDTQYF	TGTGCCATCAGTGAGCATAGCACAGATACGCAGTATTTT
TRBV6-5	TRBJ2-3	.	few	CASSLDRLGGTQYF	TGTGCCAGCAGTCTAGACAGGCTAGGGGGTACGCAGTATTTT
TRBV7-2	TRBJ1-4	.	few	CASSHGYYNEKLFF	TGTGCCAGCAGCCACGGATACTATAATGAAAAACTGTTTTTT
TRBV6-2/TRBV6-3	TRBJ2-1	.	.	CASSYFSNEQFF	TGTGCCAGCAGTTATTTTTCAAATGAGCAGTTCTTC
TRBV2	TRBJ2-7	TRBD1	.	CASSGTGITYEQYF	TGTGCCAGCAGTGGGACAGGAATCACCTACGAGCAGTACTTC
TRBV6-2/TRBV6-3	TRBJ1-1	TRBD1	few	CASSYPRDRASMNTEAFF	TGTGCCAGCAGTTACCCTCGGGACAGGGCTTCCATGAACACTGAAGCTTTCTTT
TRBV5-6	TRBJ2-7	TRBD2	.	CASSSTSGSNEQYF	TGTGCCAGCAGCTCTACTAGCGGGAGTAACGAGCAGTACTTC
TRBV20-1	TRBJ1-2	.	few	CSARVNADNYGYTF	TGCAGTGCTAGAGTGAACGCAGATAACTATGGCTACACCTTC
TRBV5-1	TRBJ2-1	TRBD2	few	CASSLRGLADNEQFF	TGCGCCAGCAGCTTAAGAGGACTAGCGGACAATGAGCAGTTCTTC
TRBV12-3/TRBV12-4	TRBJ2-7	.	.	CASSSTGFYEQYF	TGTGCCAGCAGTTCCACAGGGTTCTACGAGCAGTACTTC
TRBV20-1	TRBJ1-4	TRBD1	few	CSATRDSGNEKLFF	TGCAGTGCTACGAGGGACAGTGGGAATGAAAAACTGTTTTTT
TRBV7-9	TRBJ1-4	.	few	CASREGNNEKLFF	TGTGCCAGCCGCGAGGGGAACAATGAAAAACTGTTTTTT
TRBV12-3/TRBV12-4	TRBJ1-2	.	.	CASSFWVLGGYTF	TGTGCCAGCAGTTTTTGGGTCTTGGGCGGCTACACCTTC
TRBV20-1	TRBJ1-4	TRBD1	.	CSAGQGTEKLFF	TGCAGTGCAGGACAGGGGACAGAAAAACTGTTTTTT
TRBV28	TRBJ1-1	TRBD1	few	CASSPGQTHTEAFF	TGTGCCAGCAGTCCGGGACAGACCCACACTGAAGCTTTCTTT
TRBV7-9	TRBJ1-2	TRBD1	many	CASSSGQGGGFYGYTF	TGTGCCAGCAGTTCCGGACAGGGAGGAGGGTTTTACGGCTACACCTTC
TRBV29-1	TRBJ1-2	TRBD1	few	CSVVGTGGSNYGYTF	TGCAGCGTTGTAGGGACAGGGGGCTCTAACTATGGCTACACCTTC
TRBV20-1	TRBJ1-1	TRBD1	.	CSARARDRGMNTEAFF	TGCAGTGCTAGAGCCCGGGACAGGGGTATGAACACTGAAGCTTTCTTT
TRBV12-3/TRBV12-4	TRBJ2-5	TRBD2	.	CASSGGVQETQYF	TGTGCCAGCAGTGGGGGGGTCCAAGAGACCCAGTACTTC
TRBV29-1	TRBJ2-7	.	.	CSVEDYEQYF	TGCAGCGTTGAAGACTACGAGCAGTACTTC
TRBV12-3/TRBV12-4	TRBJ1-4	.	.	CASSWGISREEKLFF	TGTGCCAGCAGTTGGGGCATTAGTCGAGAAGAAAAACTGTTTTTT
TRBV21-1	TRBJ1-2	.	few	CASSQRNPMVSYGYTF	TGTGCCAGCAGCCAACGGAACCCAATGGTCAGCTATGGCTACACCTTC
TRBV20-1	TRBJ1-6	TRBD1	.	CSAAGGEGNSPLHF	TGCAGTGCAGCAGGGGGCGAGGGCAATTCACCCCTCCACTTT
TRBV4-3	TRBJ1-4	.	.	CASSQDSGGEKLFF	TGCGCCAGCAGCCAAGATTCGGGGGGTGAAAAACTGTTTTTT
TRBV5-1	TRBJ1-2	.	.	CASAVGWGNNYGYTF	TGCGCCAGCGCTGTAGGCTGGGGGAACAACTATGGCTACACCTTC
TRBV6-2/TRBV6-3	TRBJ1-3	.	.	CASSYSTAYSGNTIYF	TGTGCCAGCAGTTACTCGACAGCTTACTCTGGAAACACCATATATTTT
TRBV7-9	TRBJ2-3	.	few	CASSQRQVETDTQYF	TGTGCCAGCAGCCAAAGGCAGGTGGAGACAGATACGCAGTATTTT
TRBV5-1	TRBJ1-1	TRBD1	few	CASSEDRGWTAFF	TGCGCCAGCAGCGAAGACAGGGGGTGGACAGCTTTCTTT
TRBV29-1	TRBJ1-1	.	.	CSVDAAGYTEAFF	TGCAGCGTTGATGCAGCCGGGTACACTGAAGCTTTCTTT
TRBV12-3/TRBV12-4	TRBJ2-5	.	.	CASRPTYQETQYF	TGTGCCAGCAGACCCACGTACCAAGAGACCCAGTACTTC
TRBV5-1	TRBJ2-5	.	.	CASSLSGTEETQYF	TGCGCCAGCAGCTTGTCGGGGACGGAGGAGACCCAGTACTTC
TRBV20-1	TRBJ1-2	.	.	CSARETLGGTDSYGYTF	TGCAGTGCTAGAGAAACGCTGGGGGGGACTGATTCCTATGGCTACACCTTC
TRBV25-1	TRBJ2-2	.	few	CASSITGNTGELFF	TGTGCCAGCAGCATAACAGGGAACACCGGGGAGCTGTTTTTT
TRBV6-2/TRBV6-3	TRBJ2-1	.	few	CASSTQGRSYNEQFF	TGTGCCAGCAGTACACAGGGCCGCTCCTACAATGAGCAGTTCTTC
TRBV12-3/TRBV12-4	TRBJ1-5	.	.	CASSLGDVRNQPQHF	TGTGCCAGCAGTTTGGGGGACGTTCGCAATCAGCCCCAGCATTTT
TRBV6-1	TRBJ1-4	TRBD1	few	CASTRDRGNEKLFF	TGTGCCAGCACCCGGGACAGGGGTAATGAAAAACTGTTTTTT
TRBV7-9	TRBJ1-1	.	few	CASNPDRGNAEAFF	TGTGCCAGCAACCCGGATCGGGGGAATGCTGAAGCTTTCTTT
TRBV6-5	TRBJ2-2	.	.	CASRNRSPRDTGELFF	TGTGCCAGCAGAAACAGGTCACCCCGCGACACCGGGGAGCTGTTTTTT
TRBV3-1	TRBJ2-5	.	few	CASSLDAEETQYF	TGTGCCAGCAGTTTAGACGCCGAAGAGACCCAGTACTTC
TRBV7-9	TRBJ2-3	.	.	CASSLAAPRETQYF	TGTGCCAGCAGCTTAGCGGCCCCCAGGGAGACGCAGTATTTT
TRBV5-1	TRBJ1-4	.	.	CASSSSDTTGEKLFF	TGCGCCAGCAGCTCCTCAGACACGACGGGTGAAAAACTGTTTTTT
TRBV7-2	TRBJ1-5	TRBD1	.	CASSTDRGTRAQHF	TGTGCCAGCAGCACAGACAGGGGGACTAGGGCCCAGCATTTT
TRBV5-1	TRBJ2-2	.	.	CASSSRTTWGELFF	TGCGCCAGCAGCAGCCGGACTACCTGGGGGGAGCTGTTTTTT